The 9 T cell receptor beta chains below were found in one sample sequenced in a study of shared clonotypes between healthy human individuals. Only in-frame clones appear in the TCRdb table, and some are missing; sequencing was by immunoSEQ multiplex PCR. Counted here are 300,000 to 350,000 clones, less than 85% occurring once; the ten biggest clones make up roughly a tenth. Sequences were obtained from memory CD4+ T cells sorted from blood. The subset: CD45RA-negative fraction. Receptor source: a man aged 25 to 45 in good health.

This clone has more than one count but fewer than ten. This chain joins TRBV11-3 and TRBJ2-3; TRBD2 aligns across 7 bases. This CDR3 is 15 amino acids long. Germline trimming cut 0 bases from V and 10 bases from J; bases unmatched to any gene: 10. Looked up from germline, CDR1 is SGHNT and CDR2 is YENEEA. The CDR3 DNA is TGTGCCAGCAGCTTAGATATGCTAGCGGAGTCGGCGCAGTATTTT. Translated, it gives CASSLDMLAESAQYF.

The genes are TRBV10-3 and TRBJ2-3, with TRBD1 as a possible D gene (5 bases). V was cut by 11 bases and J by 0 bases, with 18 bases left in between. Germline CDR1 ENHRY, CDR2 SYGVKD. The CDR3 has 15 residues. CDR3 residues: CAVGVDGASTDTQYF. The CDR3 coding sequence is TGTGCCGTAGGGGTGGACGGAGCTAGCACAGATACGCAGTATTTT.

The gene calls are TRBV7-7 and TRBJ2-5; 8 positions agree with TRBD2. V was clipped by 5 bases and J by 7 bases; unmatched bases: 15. Germline V gene data show CDR1 as SSHAT and CDR2 as FNYEAQ (reference sequence). The CDR3 contains 16 residues. CDR3 residues: CASSPSLAGLQGTQYF. The CDR3 coding sequence is TGTGCCAGCAGCCCCAGTTTAGCGGGGCTACAGGGGACCCAGTACTTC.

The genes are TRBV27 and TRBJ1-5; maybe TRBD1 (5 bases). Germline assignment: CDR1 MNHEY and CDR2 SMNVEV (reference sequence). The CDR3 runs 13 residues. Trimming removed 6 bases at V and 1 base at J, with 7 bases between. CDR3 sequence: CASRRQSNQPQHF. The CDR3 DNA reads as TGTGCCAGCAGGCGACAGAGCAATCAGCCCCAGCATTTT.

This clone was counted only a few times. The V call is TRBV19, the J call TRBJ2-2; 9 bases fit TRBD1. Germline CDR1 reads LNHDA; CDR2 reads SQIVND (reference sequence). The V gene end was trimmed by 6 bases and the J gene end by 2 bases; junction bases not matched to a gene: 7. CDR3 length: 16 amino acids. CDR3 sequence (DNA): TGTGCCAGTAGGACACCGGGACAGGGAAACACCGGGGAGCTGTTTTTT. Protein sequence: CASRTPGQGNTGELFF.

This chain joins TRBV6-6 and TRBJ2-7; 7 nucleotides line up with TRBD2. Trimming took 7 bases from V and 0 from J; bases not matched to a gene: 9. Germline-derived CDR1 and CDR2 are MNHNY and SVGAGI (reference sequence). This CDR3 region has 15 residues. The CDR3, as DNA: TGTGCCAGCAATTCCATTGGCGGGAGCTCCTACGAGCAGTACTTC. Translation gives CASNSIGGSSYEQYF.

Concerning this clone: The sample contains more than one DNA sequence encoding this CDR3. The rearrangement joins TRBV5-1 to TRBJ2-5; TRBD1 is a possible D gene (5 bases). This CDR3 spans 14 amino acids. Germline-derived CDR1 and CDR2 are SGHRS and YFSETQ. The germline V and J ends were trimmed by 3 bases and 1 base, with 10 bases remaining between them. CDR3 sequence reads: CASSSQGSQETQYF. CDR3 nucleotide sequence: TGCGCCAGCAGCTCGCAGGGAAGCCAAGAGACCCAGTACTTC.

This clone occurred a few times. V is TRBV5-6 and J is TRBJ1-5; D is unresolved. This CDR3 contains 16 residues. CDR1 and CDR2 (germline): SGHDT, YYEEEE. V lost 3 bases and J 0 bases, leaving 13 bases between the germline ends. The CDR3, as DNA: TGTGCCAGCAGCTCGGAGAAGCAAGGTAGCAATCAGCCCCAGCATTTT. It yields the protein CASSSEKQGSNQPQHF.

As regards this clone: This same CDR3 is encoded by further DNA sequences in the sample. The V and J genes are TRBV19 and TRBJ2-7; perhaps D is TRBD1 or TRBD2 (5 bases each). V was cut by 3 bases and J by 3 bases, with 9 bases left in between. The germline CDR1 and CDR2 sequences are LNHDA and SQIVND (reference sequence). The CDR3 is made up of 13 amino acids. In DNA, the CDR3 is TGTGCCAGTAGTATCGGGACCGACTACGAGCAGTACTTC. This codes for CASSIGTDYEQYF.